The 18 T cell receptor beta chains below all came from one sample that was sequenced in a study of blood T cell repertoires in COVID-19. Data came from immunoSEQ multiplex PCR; TCRdb stores just in-frame clones and leaves some out. The sample lists about 380,000 clones; 88% were seen once. The sequencing sample was made of PBMCs or T cells enriched from blood (not recorded which). The receptors come from a woman between 18 and 29 years old who had recovered from COVID-19.

The genes are TRBV7-2 and TRBJ1-1, with D tentatively TRBD1 (5 bases). Germline V gives CDR1 SGHTA, CDR2 FQGNSA. This CDR3 comprises 16 residues. Trimming left V 5 bases short and J 0 bases short, with 16 bases between. The CDR3 bases are TGTGCCAGCAGCCCCTTAGGAGGGGTCATGAACACTGAAGCTTTCTTT. Translating gives CASSPLGGVMNTEAFF.

The rearrangement uses TRBV7-2 and TRBJ2-3; D might be TRBD1 (5 bases). This CDR3 region has 15 residues. The germline V gene encodes CDR1 SGHTA and CDR2 FQGNSA. V lost 0 bases to trimming and J lost 4 bases, with 11 bases between them. The CDR3 DNA sequence: TGTGCCAGCAGCTTAGCGATGGGGCGGTCAGATACGCAGTATTTT. This codes for CASSLAMGRSDTQYF.

The V gene is TRBV30, the J gene TRBJ1-2; the D gene is possibly TRBD1 (6 bases). This CDR3 has 13 amino acids. The germline V gene has CDR1 GTSNPN and CDR2 SVGIG (reference sequence). V was clipped by 6 bases and J by 5 bases, with 16 bases between them. The CDR3 DNA reads as TGTGCCTGTCTACTTGACAGGACTTATGGCTACACCTTC. Amino acids: CACLLDRTYGYTF.

This clone was observed once. The V call is TRBV27, the J call TRBJ2-5; tentatively, D is TRBD2 (5 bases). The CDR3 totals 16 residues. Germline CDR1 reads MNHEY; CDR2 reads SMNVEV (reference sequence). V was pared by 3 bases and J by 5 bases, with 19 bases between. CDR3 coding DNA: TGTGCCAGCAGTTTTTTTGGGATCCAGCGGTCCGAGACCCAGTACTTC. Translating it yields CASSFFGIQRSETQYF.

The genes are TRBV2 and TRBJ2-5, with 12 bases identical to TRBD1. Germline V gives CDR1 SNHLY, CDR2 FYNNEI. The ends lost 10 bases at V and 5 bases at J; junction bases unmatched: 8. The CDR3 is 14 amino acids. The CDR3 DNA reads TGTGCCACCCAGGGACAGGGGGCGGGTGAGACCCAGTACTTC. Its translation is CATQGQGAGETQYF.

The chain is built from TRBV19 and TRBJ2-3; 9 bases match TRBD2. This CDR3 has 16 amino acids. Germline V gives CDR1 LNHDA, CDR2 SQIVND (reference sequence). V lost 4 bases to trimming and J lost 2 bases; unmatched junction nucleotides: 7. The CDR3 sequence: CASSNRGGAFTDTQYF. The CDR3 coding sequence is TGTGCCAGTAGTAATCGCGGGGGGGCTTTCACAGATACGCAGTATTTT.

This chain connects TRBV19 to TRBJ2-5; 7 bases map to TRBD2. This CDR3 region has 14 residues. J lost 5 bases, V lost 3 bases, and 6 bases had no gene match. From germline, CDR1 is LNHDA and CDR2 SQIVND (reference sequence). CDR3 residues: CASSIRREGETQYF. The CDR3 DNA reads as TGTGCCAGTAGTATTCGCAGGGAGGGTGAGACCCAGTACTTC.

Notes on this clone: An end of the junction does not agree with germline; a read error may underlie this. CDR3 sequence reads: CASSQSQGTTIYF. The CDR3, as DNA: TGTGCCAGCAGCCAATCCCAGGGAACCACCATATATTTT. The chain employs TRBV14 and TRBJ1-3, with a possible D match to TRBD1 (5 bases). The length of the CDR3 is 13 residues. Germline V lookup: CDR1 SGHDN, CDR2 FVKESK.

This clone was seen more than once but under ten times. The chain carries TRBV9 and TRBJ1-2; 8 nucleotides match TRBD1. This CDR3 comprises 17 residues. The germline V gene encodes CDR1 SGDLS and CDR2 YYNGEE. Trimming removed 0 bases from V and 6 bases from J; junction bases left unmatched: 13. The CDR3 DNA follows: TGTGCCAGCAGCGTAGATCGGGGGCAGGGGGCGTATCATGGCTACACCTTC. The encoded protein is CASSVDRGQGAYHGYTF.

Regarding this clone: Distinct nucleotide sequences in the sample also encode this CDR3. The rearrangement links TRBV12-3 or TRBV12-4 to TRBJ2-7; D may be TRBD1 (5 bases). V was clipped by 2 bases and J by 0 bases, with 5 bases between them. This CDR3 contains 13 residues. The CDR3 DNA reads TGTGCCAGCAGTTTAACAGGCTCCTACGAGCAGTACTTC. Its translation: CASSLTGSYEQYF.

The V and J genes are TRBV12-3 or TRBV12-4 and TRBJ2-3; no definite D call. V shed 4 bases and J shed 4 bases, with 3 bases lying between them. This CDR3 has 11 amino acids. The CDR3 reads CASSSADTQYF. The CDR3, as DNA: TGTGCCAGCAGTTCTGCAGATACGCAGTATTTT.

This clone has a single count. This rearrangement joins TRBV19 to TRBJ1-1; tentative D call: TRBD1 (6 bases). CDR3 length equals 16 residues. Trimming took off 5 bases at V and 6 bases at J, with 22 bases between the two ends. CDR1 is LNHDA and CDR2 is SQIVND in the germline V gene (reference sequence). The chain's CDR3 is CASSVGQGRLGPEAFF. Written as DNA, the CDR3 is TGTGCCAGTAGTGTAGGGCAGGGGCGCTTGGGACCTGAAGCTTTCTTT.

This clone was picked up one time. This chain links TRBV7-8 with TRBJ1-2, with D maybe TRBD1 (5 bases). The length of the CDR3 is 14 residues. Looked up from germline, CDR1 is SGHVS and CDR2 is FQNEAQ. Trimming took off 5 bases at V and 8 bases at J, with 18 bases between the two ends. CDR3 region: CASSAPDEEGGYTF. CDR3 DNA: TGTGCCAGCAGCGCCCCTGATGAGGAGGGGGGCTACACCTTC.

This clone was counted once. This chain joins TRBV7-3 and TRBJ2-3, with 13 nucleotides matching TRBD2. The CDR3 extends over 15 amino acids. Looked up from germline, CDR1 is SGHTA and CDR2 is FQGTGA. The CDR3 DNA sequence: TGTGCTACGTCTGAGGGGACTAGCGGGGAAGATACGCAGTATTTT. Protein: CATSEGTSGEDTQYF. The whole variable domain, remainder taken from reference TRBV7-3 and TRBJ2-3, is GAGVSQTPSNKVTEKGKYVELRCDPISGHTALYWYRQSLGQGPEFLIYFQGTGAADDSGLPNDRFFAVRPEGSVSTLKIQRTERGDSAVYLCATSEGTSGEDTQYFGPGTRLTVL.

The CDR3 DNA sequence: TGTGCCAGCAGCCAAGTGGAGGGGGGGACTGAAGCTTTCTTT. This encodes CASSQVEGGTEAFF. The rearrangement uses TRBV3-1 (or the pseudogene TRBV3-2) and TRBJ1-1, with a weak D call TRBD1 (6 bases). Germline V CDR1 and CDR2: LGHDT, YNNKEL (reference sequence). The CDR3 loop spans 14 amino acids. Deletions cut 1 base from V and 5 bases from J, with 11 bases between.

The rearrangement joins TRBV28 to TRBJ1-2; D is unresolved. Germline V gives CDR1 MDHEN, CDR2 SYDVKM. The V end lost 3 bases, the J end lost 4 bases, and 6 bases lay between the germline ends. The CDR3 contains 12 residues. CDR3 protein: CASSFQVYGYTF. CDR3 in DNA: TGTGCCAGCAGTTTTCAGGTCTATGGCTACACCTTC.

This chain joins TRBV7-9 and TRBJ2-7, with D maybe TRBD2 (6 bases). Trimming took 4 bases from V and 1 from J, leaving 17 bases between them. The germline V gene has CDR1 SEHNR and CDR2 FQNEAQ (reference sequence). This CDR3 has 16 amino acids. The CDR3 DNA is TGTGCCAGCAGCTCTGGACTGGCGGGGACTTCCTACGAGCAGTACTTC. Translation: CASSSGLAGTSYEQYF.

The rearrangement joins TRBV19 to TRBJ2-1; 10 bases align to TRBD2. Germline-derived CDR1 and CDR2 are LNHDA and SQIVND (reference sequence). V shed 3 bases and J 4 bases; nucleotides not matched to a gene: 3. The CDR3 has 15 residues. This CDR3 reads CASSIATSGYNEQFF. CDR3 nucleotide sequence: TGTGCCAGTAGTATTGCGACTAGCGGGTACAATGAGCAGTTCTTC. Combining the CDR3 with reference TRBV19 and TRBJ2-1 gives the whole variable domain DGGITQSPKYLFRKEGQNVTLSCEQNLNHDAMYWYRQDPGQGLRLIYYSQIVNDFQKGDIAEGYSVSREKKESFPLTVTSAQKNPTAFYLCASSIATSGYNEQFFGPGTRLTVL.